Shown below are 28 T cell receptor beta chains from a single sample sequenced in a study of cytomegalovirus exposure and HLA in healthy donors. Vbeta (60) and Jbeta (13) primers were used in the PCR. The table came from immunoSEQ multiplex PCR; TCRdb's copy has only in-frame clones and leaves some out. Here the sample spans around 78,000 clones, about three quarters being singletons. The source material was PBMCs. These receptors were collected from a woman aged 40 to 50 in good health and CMV-seropositive.

The gene calls are TRBV2 and TRBJ1-6; no reliable D call. CDR1 and CDR2 from the germline V gene are SNHLY and FYNNEI. The V end lost 0 bases, the J end lost 7 bases, and 4 bases lay between the germline ends. The length of the CDR3 is 13 residues. The CDR3 here is CASSEAPNSPLHF. The CDR3 DNA reads as TGTGCCAGCAGTGAAGCCCCGAATTCACCCCTCCACTTT.

This chain joins TRBV28 and TRBJ1-2, with 8 positions matching TRBD1. With V trimmed by 7 bases and J by 7 bases, 14 bases remained unmatched. From germline, CDR1 is MDHEN and CDR2 SYDVKM. The CDR3 loop spans 15 amino acids. The CDR3 sequence is CASKVAGTGKGGYTF. DNA for the CDR3: TGTGCCAGCAAGGTTGCGGGGACAGGAAAGGGTGGCTACACCTTC.

The chain carries TRBV27 and TRBJ2-5, with TRBD2 matching 16 bases. This CDR3 has 16 amino acids. V dropped 6 bases and J dropped 2; count of bases not matched to a gene: 3. Germline V CDR1 and CDR2: MNHEY, SMNVEV (reference sequence). The CDR3, as DNA: TGTGCCAGCAGCACGGGACTAGCGGGGGGGCAAGAGACCCAGTACTTC. It codes for CASSTGLAGGQETQYF.

The chain uses TRBV7-2 and TRBJ2-1; no firm D call. Between the trimmed V and J ends, which lost 5 bases and 13 bases, there was a span of 12 bases. This CDR3 is 11 amino acids long. Germline-derived CDR1 and CDR2 are SGHTA and FQGNSA. CDR3: CASSKQMKQFF. The DNA for the CDR3 is TGTGCCAGCAGCAAACAAATGAAACAGTTCTTC.

This chain joins TRBV5-1 and TRBJ2-7, with a tentative D call TRBD2 (5 bases). CDR1 SGHRS and CDR2 YFSETQ come from the germline V gene. V lost 7 bases and J lost 0, with 14 bases in between. The CDR3 has 14 residues. Written as DNA, the CDR3 is TGCGCCAGCTCTCAGACCGGGATCTCCTACGAGCAGTACTTC. This translates into CASSQTGISYEQYF.

As concerns this clone: The same CDR3 can be traced to other DNA sequences in this sample. The chain carries TRBV5-1 and TRBJ2-7; D is perhaps TRBD2 (5 bases). CDR1 and CDR2 from the germline V gene are SGHRS and YFSETQ. V lost 2 bases to trimming and J lost 0 bases, with 9 bases between them. This CDR3 spans 14 amino acids. The CDR3 is CASSFGESSYEQYF. The CDR3 DNA follows: TGCGCCAGCAGCTTCGGGGAATCCTCCTACGAGCAGTACTTC.

The chain links TRBV19 to TRBJ2-7, with D tentatively TRBD1 (6 bases). The CDR3 has 13 amino acids. The V end was cut by 5 bases, the J end by 3 bases, with 11 bases between. Germline loops: CDR1 LNHDA, CDR2 SQIVND (reference sequence). This chain's CDR3 is CASSSTGIYEQYF. Written as DNA, the CDR3 is TGTGCCAGTAGTTCTACAGGGATCTACGAGCAGTACTTC.

The chain carries TRBV7-2 and TRBJ2-1, with 14 bases that match TRBD2. Losses at the gene ends were 5 bases for V and 8 bases for J; bases not matched to a gene: 14. The CDR3 is 18 amino acids. Germline V gene sequence: CDR1 SGHTA, CDR2 FQGNSA. The CDR3 nucleotides read TGTGCCAGCAGCAGGCTATCCGGGACTAGCGGGAGTTGGTATGAGCAGTTCTTC. Translation gives CASSRLSGTSGSWYEQFF.

The CDR3 loop reads CASSLSGGSNTGELFF. The CDR3 DNA sequence: TGTGCCAGCAGCTTAAGCGGGGGGTCGAACACCGGGGAGCTGTTTTTT. This chain joins TRBV7-3 and TRBJ2-2; 8 nucleotides align to TRBD2. The length of the CDR3 is 16 residues. Germline assignment: CDR1 SGHTA and CDR2 FQGTGA. V trimming: 1 base; J trimming: 0 bases; junction bases outside the gene matches: 1.

This chain uses TRBV12-5 with TRBJ1-2; D remains ambiguous. The CDR3 spans 14 residues. The V end lost 1 base, the J end lost 8 bases, and 14 bases lay between the germline ends. Germline V CDR1 and CDR2: LGHNT, FRNRAP. CDR3 bases: TGTGCTAGTGGTTTGGAGTGGGCCGAAGAAGGCTACACCTTC. Amino acid sequence: CASGLEWAEEGYTF.

This sequence joins TRBV2 and TRBJ1-2; the D is unclear. The CDR3 consists of 13 residues. The germline gives CDR1 SNHLY, CDR2 FYNNEI. Trimming pared 4 bases from V and 4 bases from J, leaving 10 bases between. The CDR3 sequence is CASSAQITYGYTF. In nucleotides, the CDR3 is TGTGCCAGCAGTGCACAGATTACCTATGGCTACACCTTC. Drawing the rest from reference TRBV2 and TRBJ1-2, the complete variable domain is EPEVTQTPSHQVTQMGQEVILRCVPISNHLYFYWYRQILGQKVEFLVSFYNNEISEKSEIFDDQFSVERPDGSNFTLKIRSTKLEDSAMYFCASSAQITYGYTFGSGTRLTVV.

The V call is TRBV4-3, the J call TRBJ1-4, with a possible D match to TRBD1 (5 bases). Germline V lookup: CDR1 LGHNA, CDR2 YSLEER. Trimming shortened V by 1 base and J by 2 bases, and 5 bases separated the two germline ends. The CDR3 has 14 amino acids. The CDR3, as DNA: TGCGCCAGCAGCCAAGGACAGACTAATGAAAAACTGTTTTTT. This encodes CASSQGQTNEKLFF.

This clone has at least ten counts. The chain recombines TRBV27 with TRBJ2-1; 8 nucleotides line up with TRBD1. The ends lost 6 bases at V and 7 bases at J; junction bases unmatched: 8. From germline, CDR1 is MNHEY and CDR2 SMNVEV (reference sequence). The length of the CDR3 is 14 residues. CDR3 DNA: TGTGCCAGCAGATTGGGACAGGCCCAAAATGAGCAGTTCTTC. It yields the protein CASRLGQAQNEQFF.

This clone occurred once. The rearrangement uses TRBV6-5 and TRBJ1-2; D is possibly TRBD1 (5 bases). The V gene's germline CDR1 is MNHEY and CDR2 SVGAGI. V gave up 0 bases and J gave up 7 bases, with 9 bases separating them. The CDR3 sequence is 13 residues long. CDR3 nucleotides: TGTGCCAGCAGTTACTCGGGGGAGGGTGGCTACACCTTC. It codes for CASSYSGEGGYTF.

This chain joins TRBV7-9 and TRBJ1-3; TRBD1 might be the D (6 bases). Trimming pared 3 bases from V and 4 bases from J, leaving 7 bases between. This CDR3 is built from 13 residues. CDR1 is SEHNR and CDR2 is FQNEAQ in the germline V gene (reference sequence). In DNA form, the CDR3 reads TGTGCCAGCAGCTTGGGGGCCGGAAACACCATATATTTT. Protein: CASSLGAGNTIYF.

The CDR3 protein is CASSLSSGNSYNEQFF. DNA of the CDR3: TGTGCCAGCAGCTTGTCTAGCGGGAATTCCTACAATGAGCAGTTCTTC. V gene TRBV13 combines with J gene TRBJ2-1, with 9 positions matching TRBD2. This CDR3 is built from 16 residues. V dropped 3 bases and J dropped 1; count of bases not matched to a gene: 4. From germline, CDR1 is PRHDT and CDR2 FYEKMQ (reference sequence).

V gene TRBV27 combines with J gene TRBJ2-7, with D possibly being TRBD1 (5 bases). Germline V lookup: CDR1 MNHEY, CDR2 SMNVEV (reference sequence). V was cut by 6 bases and J by 4 bases, with 13 bases left in between. The CDR3 totals 13 residues. CDR3 region: CASRDRTRYEQYF. DNA for the CDR3: TGTGCCAGCAGAGACAGAACACGGTACGAGCAGTACTTC.

CDR3 protein: CASSAGGAGKNIQYF. CDR3 nucleotides: TGTGCCAGCTCCGCCGGGGGAGCGGGCAAAAACATTCAGTACTTC. The chain couples TRBV5-4 to TRBJ2-4; D might be TRBD2 (6 bases). The V end lost 7 bases, the J end lost 3 bases, and 17 bases lay between the germline ends. The CDR3 contains 15 residues. Per germline, CDR1 SGHNT and CDR2 YYREEE (reference sequence).

V gene TRBV6-5 combines with J gene TRBJ1-3; D is uncertain. In germline, CDR1 is MNHEY, CDR2 SVGAGI. The germline V and J ends were trimmed by 5 bases and 0 bases, with 11 bases remaining between them. There are 15 residues in the CDR3. The CDR3 is CASSPYRNSGNTIYF. Here the CDR3 DNA reads TGTGCCAGCAGTCCCTACAGAAACTCTGGAAACACCATATATTTT.

A few counts support this clone. The V call is TRBV5-1, the J call TRBJ1-1; D may be TRBD1 (5 bases). The V gene's germline CDR1 is SGHRS and CDR2 YFSETQ. The CDR3 is 13 residues long. V lost 5 bases to trimming and J lost 4 bases, with 12 bases between them. Here the CDR3 reads CASRAGGGTEAFF. The CDR3 region has the DNA TGCGCCAGCAGGGCCGGGGGAGGCACTGAAGCTTTCTTT.

This clone was counted a few times. J is TRBJ2-3 and V is TRBV4-3, with 14 nucleotides matching TRBD2. CDR1 and CDR2 (germline): LGHNA, YSLEER. The J segment lost 2 bases and the V segment lost 4 bases, leaving 5 bases of the junction unmatched. The CDR3 has 17 amino acids. CDR3 sequence reads: CASSRGLAGGDTDTQYF. CDR3 DNA: TGCGCCAGCAGCCGAGGACTAGCGGGGGGAGACACAGATACGCAGTATTTT.

The sample holds a few counts of this clone. V gene TRBV6-1 combines with J gene TRBJ2-7, with D tentatively TRBD2 (5 bases). The CDR3 covers 14 residues. Germline V gene lookup returns CDR1 MNHNS and CDR2 SASEGT. With 0 bases removed from V and 6 bases from J, the gap between germline ends came to 12 bases. CDR3 region: CASSEAPQEGEQYF. The DNA of the CDR3 is TGTGCCAGCAGTGAAGCGCCTCAAGAGGGCGAGCAGTACTTC.

The chain is built from TRBV5-1 and TRBJ2-1; TRBD2 aligns across 9 bases. Trimming removed 0 bases from V and 4 bases from J; junction bases left unmatched: 2. This CDR3 has 15 residues. The germline CDR1 and CDR2 sequences are SGHRS and YFSETQ. The CDR3 loop reads CASSLGLAVYNEQFF. The CDR3 bases are TGCGCCAGCAGCTTGGGACTAGCGGTTTACAATGAGCAGTTCTTC.

This clone was seen only once. The rearrangement links TRBV30 to TRBJ2-1, with 11 bases that match TRBD2. CDR3 length: 15 amino acids. V lost 3 bases and J lost 4; bases outside the gene matches: 5. Germline V gives CDR1 GTSNPN, CDR2 SVGIG (reference sequence). Here the CDR3 reads CAWRIGLAGYNEQFF. In DNA form, the CDR3 reads TGTGCCTGGAGAATTGGACTAGCGGGTTACAATGAGCAGTTCTTC.

The chain employs TRBV27 and TRBJ1-5; 7 bases are shared with TRBD1. The CDR3 has 14 residues. Germline loops: CDR1 MNHEY, CDR2 SMNVEV (reference sequence). The junction had 3 bases not matched to a gene; V was cut back by 5 bases and J by 2 bases. CDR3 DNA sequence: TGTGCCAGCAGTCTTCAGGGGGGCAATCAGCCCCAGCATTTT. Encoded protein: CASSLQGGNQPQHF.

This clone occurred once. V usage is TRBV19 and J usage is TRBJ1-1; no firm D call. Per the germline V gene, CDR1 is LNHDA and CDR2 is SQIVND (reference sequence). V shed 5 bases and J shed 7 bases, with 11 bases lying between them. The CDR3 extends over 12 amino acids. The CDR3 loop reads CASSPPGVEAFF. DNA for the CDR3: TGTGCCAGTAGTCCACCGGGTGTTGAAGCTTTCTTT.

The chain has TRBV20-1 and TRBJ2-7, with D unclear. The germline V gene encodes CDR1 DFQATT and CDR2 SNEGSKA (reference sequence). The CDR3 is made up of 11 amino acids. Trimming left V 0 bases short and J 9 bases short, with 9 bases between. The CDR3 region has the DNA TGCAGTGCTAGAGATCCCCCGGGGCAGTACTTC. Protein: CSARDPPGQYF.

This clone came up a few times. The genes are TRBV4-1 and TRBJ2-7, with D perhaps TRBD1 (7 bases). The germline gives CDR1 MGHRA, CDR2 YSYEKL. Trimming took off 0 bases at V and 3 bases at J, with 12 bases between the two ends. CDR3 length: 15 amino acids. The CDR3 loop is CASSQDQGGGYEQYF. The DNA of the CDR3 is TGCGCCAGCAGCCAAGATCAGGGGGGCGGCTACGAGCAGTACTTC.